This T cell receptor beta chain comes out of a study of post-analysis software for immune sequencing data. Study details: The study covered relapsing-remitting, secondary progressive and progressive-relapsing courses of multiple sclerosis.

Study results and limitations: Roughly 5 TRBV segments occurring more often in patients than controls included TRBV5-6, TRBV5-1 and TRBV20-1.

As for this clonotype: Its specificity is unknown.

CDR3 length: 12 residues. The germline V and J ends were trimmed by 6 bases and 0 bases, with 6 bases remaining between them. Tagging with unique molecular identifiers was a feature of the TCR beta cDNA libraries. MiXCR was run by TCRdb on the PCR reads, yielding one entry per CDR3 protein. Of 750,000 to 950,000 distinct CDR3 sequences listed, 46% are singletons. Material for sequencing was blood. The clonotype originates from a girl aged 10 to 17 with multiple sclerosis. This rearrangement joins TRBV12-3 or TRBV12-4 to TRBJ2-7; D remains unclear. The CDR3, as DNA: TGTGCCAGCAGGGCAGGCTCCTACGAGCAGTACTTC. The encoded protein is CASRAGSYEQYF.